These 20 T cell receptor beta chains share one sample of origin, sequenced in a study of CD4 T cells in relation to SARS-CoV-2 and coronaviruses. Libraries were prepared by immunoSEQ multiplex PCR; TCRdb keeps only in-frame clonotypes and omits some of them. The sample shows under 20,000 clones, about 80% of them seen only once. Their antigens remain unidentified. The unexposed donors gave CD4+ T cells in about 2011-2019, prior to COVID-19. Isolation of CD4+ T cells took place after around eleven days in culture. The source material was CD4+ T cells from PBMCs, cultured in vitro. These receptor sequences come from a human donor in good health.

The rearrangement joins TRBV15 to TRBJ2-6, with D possibly matching TRBD1 (5 bases). CDR3 length equals 15 residues. V was trimmed by 0 bases and J by 9 bases, leaving 12 bases between them. CDR1 is LNHNV, CDR2 YYDKDF, per germline (reference sequence). CDR3 nucleotides: TGTGCCACCAGCAGAGAGGGGCAGGGCGTCAACGTCCTGACTTTC. Its translation: CATSREGQGVNVLTF.

The gene calls are TRBV19 and TRBJ1-1; perhaps TRBD1 as D (5 bases). The CDR3 contains 15 residues. Trimming stripped 4 bases from V and 1 base from J, with 13 bases between. CDR1 and CDR2 (germline): LNHDA, SQIVND (reference sequence). The CDR3 DNA sequence: TGTGCCAGTAGTACTCCGGGACGGTCGAACACTGAAGCTTTCTTT. Protein: CASSTPGRSNTEAFF.

CDR3 sequence reads: CASSQADRASKEKLFF. The CDR3 nucleotides read TGTGCCAGCAGCCAAGCAGACAGGGCTAGTAAGGAAAAACTGTTTTTT. The chain links TRBV3-1 (or the pseudogene TRBV3-2) to TRBJ1-4, with TRBD1 matching over 7 bases. The J segment lost 8 bases and the V segment lost 1 base, leaving 10 bases of the junction unmatched. The CDR3 contains 16 residues. Germline CDR1 and CDR2: LGHDT and YNNKEL (reference sequence).

V and J are TRBV18 and TRBJ2-2; D not certain. Looked up from germline, CDR1 is KGHSH and CDR2 is LQKENI. This CDR3 has 16 residues. V lost 2 bases, J lost 1 base, and 11 bases lay in between. The CDR3 DNA reads TGTGCCAGCTCACCAAAAGTAAACAAGAACACCGGGGAGCTGTTTTTT. Protein product: CASSPKVNKNTGELFF.

The gene calls are TRBV4-1 and TRBJ1-6; no clear D. V was pared by 0 bases and J by 0 bases, with 12 bases between. CDR3 length equals 18 residues. From germline, CDR1 is MGHRA and CDR2 YSYEKL. The CDR3 reads CASSQDPVRTSYNSPLHF. In DNA form, the CDR3 reads TGCGCCAGCAGCCAAGATCCGGTTAGAACCTCCTATAATTCACCCCTCCACTTT.

This clone showed up just once. The rearrangement joins TRBV5-1 to TRBJ2-2; D perhaps matches TRBD2 (5 bases). The CDR3 spans 16 residues. V shed 4 bases and J shed 1 base, with 14 bases lying between them. CDR1 SGHRS and CDR2 YFSETQ come from the germline V gene. CDR3: CASSPRERKNTGELFF. The CDR3 DNA is TGCGCCAGCAGCCCTCGCGAGCGGAAGAACACCGGGGAGCTGTTTTTT.

The rearrangement joins TRBV19 to TRBJ1-1, with D possibly TRBD1 on 6 matching bases. The CDR3 sequence is 15 residues long. Germline assignment: CDR1 LNHDA and CDR2 SQIVND (reference sequence). Between the trimmed V and J ends, which lost 3 bases and 1 base, there was a span of 12 bases. CDR3 DNA sequence: TGTGCCAGTAGTATTAACAGGGCGGCGAACACTGAAGCTTTCTTT. This translates into CASSINRAANTEAFF. The complete variable domain, with remaining parts taken from reference TRBV19 and TRBJ1-1, reads DGGITQSPKYLFRKEGQNVTLSCEQNLNHDAMYWYRQDPGQGLRLIYYSQIVNDFQKGDIAEGYSVSREKKESFPLTVTSAQKNPTAFYLCASSINRAANTEAFFGQGTRLTVV.

The CDR3 DNA sequence: TGTGCCAGCAACGACCGAGTTGGGACAGGGGGCTACGAGCAGTACTTC. Its protein is CASNDRVGTGGYEQYF. The chain is built from TRBV7-8 and TRBJ2-7, with 11 bases identical to TRBD1. CDR1 and CDR2 (germline): SGHVS, FQNEAQ. The junction had 11 bases not matched to a gene; V was cut back by 7 bases and J by 3 bases. The CDR3 length is 16 residues.

The gene calls are TRBV28 and TRBJ1-5; 9 bases agree with TRBD1. Germline values: CDR1 MDHEN, CDR2 SYDVKM. The CDR3 runs 16 residues. With 3 bases clipped from V and 4 bases from J, the junction kept 7 bases outside the gene matches. CDR3 sequence (DNA): TGTGCCAGCAGTTTCCCCTACGGACAGGGGAATCAGCCCCAGCATTTT. Translation: CASSFPYGQGNQPQHF.

The rearrangement uses TRBV4-1 and TRBJ2-1; the match to TRBD1 covers 9 bases. Losses at the gene ends were 1 base for V and 4 bases for J; bases not matched to a gene: 2. The V gene's germline CDR1 is MGHRA and CDR2 YSYEKL. CDR3 length: 15 amino acids. As DNA, the CDR3 is TGCGCCAGCAGCCAAGGACAGGGGGGATACAATGAGCAGTTCTTC. Translated: CASSQGQGGYNEQFF.

The V gene is TRBV27, the J gene TRBJ1-1; a possible D gene is TRBD1 (5 bases). The germline V and J ends were trimmed by 2 bases and 0 bases, with 13 bases remaining between them. Germline lookup yields CDR1 MNHEY and CDR2 SMNVEV (reference sequence). The CDR3 is made up of 16 amino acids. The CDR3: CASSLIRQGVNTEAFF. The DNA of the CDR3 is TGTGCCAGCAGTTTAATTCGGCAAGGGGTGAACACTGAAGCTTTCTTT.

The CDR3 DNA reads TGTGCCAGCAGTTTTGTTGAAGGCCCAAAACTGTTTTTT. Translated: CASSFVEGPKLFF. The chain is built from TRBV12-3 or TRBV12-4 and TRBJ1-4, with unresolved D. This CDR3 spans 13 amino acids. The V gene lost 3 bases and the J gene lost 10 bases, with 12 bases spanning the gap.

The V gene is TRBV6-4, the J gene TRBJ1-2; 9 bases are shared with TRBD1. Germline-derived CDR1 and CDR2 are MRHNA and SNTAGT. This CDR3 contains 17 residues. The V gene end was trimmed by 4 bases and the J gene end by 4 bases; junction bases not matched to a gene: 13. CDR3: CASSATTGTGIVYGYTF. The CDR3 nucleotides read TGTGCCAGCAGTGCAACCACCGGGACAGGGATCGTCTATGGCTACACCTTC.

In its sample, this clone was seen once. V and J are TRBV5-4 and TRBJ2-7; the D is unclear. CDR1 and CDR2 (germline): SGHNT, YYREEE (reference sequence). The CDR3 has 11 residues. The V end was cut by 4 bases, the J end by 4 bases, with 6 bases between. The CDR3 coding sequence is TGTGCCAGCAGCCTAAATTACGAGCAGTACTTC. Its protein is CASSLNYEQYF.

V gene TRBV7-9 combines with J gene TRBJ1-6; 7 nucleotides line up with TRBD1. The CDR3 loop spans 15 amino acids. CDR1 is SEHNR, CDR2 FQNEAQ, per germline (reference sequence). The V gene end was trimmed by 2 bases and the J gene end by 5 bases; junction bases not matched to a gene: 3. CDR3 in DNA: TGTGCCAGCAGCTTAACAGGGGTGCATAATTCACCCCTCCACTTT. Its protein product is CASSLTGVHNSPLHF.

The rearrangement joins TRBV3-1 (or the pseudogene TRBV3-2) to TRBJ2-7; TRBD2 matches 7 bases. Trimming took 1 base from V and 4 from J; bases not matched to a gene: 4. Germline CDR1 is LGHDT and CDR2 is YNNKEL (reference sequence). The CDR3 spans 14 residues. Written as DNA, the CDR3 is TGTGCCAGCAGCCAAGGCGGGAGTAAGTACGAGCAGTACTTC. Amino acid sequence: CASSQGGSKYEQYF.

The rearrangement uses TRBV28 and TRBJ1-2; TRBD1 might be the D (5 bases). Germline V gene lookup returns CDR1 MDHEN and CDR2 SYDVKM. V was trimmed by 6 bases and J by 5 bases, leaving 13 bases between them. The CDR3 sequence is 13 residues long. CDR3 DNA: TGTGCCAGCAGCCCTTCGGGGGTGTATGGCTACACCTTC. It yields the protein CASSPSGVYGYTF.

The chain has TRBV21-1 and TRBJ2-7; the listed D gene, TRBD1, was not tested against the DNA. TRBV21-1 is flagged as a pseudogene. The CDR3 sequence is 14 residues long. CDR3 nucleotides: TGTGCCAGCTCGCCAAGTCGCAGAATCCACGAGCAGTACTTC. It specifies CASSPSRRIHEQYF.

The chain links TRBV6-5 to TRBJ1-2; TRBD1 matches at 7 bases. V was pared by 2 bases and J by 4 bases, with 4 bases of the junction left unmatched. Per the germline V gene, CDR1 is MNHEY and CDR2 is SVGAGI. The CDR3 spans 14 residues. The CDR3 DNA is TGTGCCAGCAGTTACACAGGGGCCAGCTATGGCTACACCTTC. Translating gives CASSYTGASYGYTF.

The chain links TRBV3-1 (or the pseudogene TRBV3-2) to TRBJ2-5, with D possibly TRBD2 on 5 matching bases. The CDR3 is made up of 13 amino acids. Trimming cost V 4 bases and J 7 bases, with 13 bases left between them. Germline V gene data show CDR1 as LGHDT and CDR2 as YNNKEL (reference sequence). Here the CDR3 DNA reads TGTGCCAGCAGCCCACGGGTCGGAGGGACCCAGTACTTC. It specifies CASSPRVGGTQYF.